This T cell receptor (beta chain) appears in the sequencing data of a study of neurological immune-mediated disorders. TCRdb re-derived calls from the 5' RACE reads in MiXCR, one entry per CDR3 protein. The table lists roughly 45,000 distinct CDR3 sequences, approximately 13% of them singletons, with over 9.5% in the top ten. The trim removed 5 bases at V and 8 bases at J, leaving 14 bases unmatched. CDR1 is SGHAT and CDR2 is FQNNGV in the germline V gene. This CDR3 contains 15 residues. The sample's time point: longitudinal time-point 3. By frequency in the sample, this clonotype is medium-sized. The specimen sequenced was PBMCs. The J gene is TRBJ1-2, the V gene TRBV11-2; 7 positions agree with TRBD1. This TCR derives from a man aged 25-45 years in good health. CDR3 bases: TGTGCCAGCAGCCATCCACAGGGGACACCCGGAGGCTACACCTTC. Amino acid sequence: CASSHPQGTPGGYTF. Looking up the rest from reference TRBV11-2 and TRBJ1-2 gives the full variable domain: EAGVAQSPRYKIIEKRQSVAFWCNPISGHATLYWYQQILGQGPKLLIQFQNNGVVDDSQLPKDRFSAERLKGVDSTLKIQPAKLEDSAVYLCASSHPQGTPGGYTFGSGTRLTVV.